This T cell receptor beta chain was retrieved from a study of OX40 agonist ivuxolimab in advanced cancers. Study at large: It was ivuxolimab, an agonistic anti-OX40 (CD134) antibody, that patients were treated with. Dose-escalation patients had hepatocellular carcinoma, melanoma, renal cell or head and neck cancer. Males comprised 82.7% of the group, whose mean age was approximately 61 years (range 23 to 79).

The CDR3 covers 15 residues. V lost 4 bases, J lost 3 bases, and 16 bases lay in between. Germline V CDR1 and CDR2: MGHDK, SYGVNS. In the case of this clone: Its target is unknown.

General study findings and limits: At 0.1 to 3.0 mg/kg and by week 6, CD4+ and CD8+ T cells in the blood had expanded clonally.

Only in-frame clones appear in the TCRdb table, and some are missing; sequencing was by immunoSEQ multiplex PCR. Among tens of thousands of clones listed, under 85% were seen once. This specimen was CD4+ or CD8+ T cells sorted from blood, taken in a trial of the OX40 agonist ivuxolimab. The V and J genes are TRBV25-1 and TRBJ2-7, with D unresolved. This receptor was identified in an adult with an advanced solid tumor such as melanoma, head and neck, liver or kidney cancer. In DNA, the CDR3 is TGTGCCAGCAGTGGACAAGGGAATCCGTTCTACGAGCAGTACTTC. This codes for CASSGQGNPFYEQYF.